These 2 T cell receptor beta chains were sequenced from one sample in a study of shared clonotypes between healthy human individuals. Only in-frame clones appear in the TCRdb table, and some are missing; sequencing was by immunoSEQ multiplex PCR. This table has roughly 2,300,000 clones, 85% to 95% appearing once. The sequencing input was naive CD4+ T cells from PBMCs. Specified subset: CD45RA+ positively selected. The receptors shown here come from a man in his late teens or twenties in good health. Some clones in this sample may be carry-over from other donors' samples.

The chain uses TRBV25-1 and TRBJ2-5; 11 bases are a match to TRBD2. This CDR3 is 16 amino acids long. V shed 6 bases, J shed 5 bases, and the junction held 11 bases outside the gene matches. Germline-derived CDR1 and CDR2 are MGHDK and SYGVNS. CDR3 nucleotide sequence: TGTGCCAGCAGAGCCGGGACTAGCGGTCTTGGGGAGACCCAGTACTTC. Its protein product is CASRAGTSGLGETQYF.

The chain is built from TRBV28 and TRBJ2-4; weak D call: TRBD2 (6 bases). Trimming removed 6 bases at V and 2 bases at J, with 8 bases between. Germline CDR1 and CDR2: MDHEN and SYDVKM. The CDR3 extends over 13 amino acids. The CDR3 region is CASREGSKNIQYF. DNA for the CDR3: TGTGCCAGCAGGGAGGGATCCAAAAACATTCAGTACTTC. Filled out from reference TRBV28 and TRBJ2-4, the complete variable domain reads DVKVTQSSRYLVKRTGEKVFLECVQDMDHENMFWYRQDPGLGLRLIYFSYDVKMKEKGDIPEGYSVSREKKERFSLILESASTNQTSMYLCASREGSKNIQYFGAGTRLSVL.